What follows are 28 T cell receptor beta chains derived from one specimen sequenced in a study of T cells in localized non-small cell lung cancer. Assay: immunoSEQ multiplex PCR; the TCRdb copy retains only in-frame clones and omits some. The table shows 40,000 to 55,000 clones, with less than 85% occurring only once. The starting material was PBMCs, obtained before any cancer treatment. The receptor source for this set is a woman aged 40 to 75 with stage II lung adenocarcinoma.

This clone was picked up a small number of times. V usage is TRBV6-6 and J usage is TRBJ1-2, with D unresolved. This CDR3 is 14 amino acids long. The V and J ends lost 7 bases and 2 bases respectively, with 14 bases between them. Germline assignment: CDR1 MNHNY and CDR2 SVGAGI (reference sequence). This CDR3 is CASTLQGSNYGYTF. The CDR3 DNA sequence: TGTGCCAGCACCCTCCAAGGATCCAACTATGGCTACACCTTC.

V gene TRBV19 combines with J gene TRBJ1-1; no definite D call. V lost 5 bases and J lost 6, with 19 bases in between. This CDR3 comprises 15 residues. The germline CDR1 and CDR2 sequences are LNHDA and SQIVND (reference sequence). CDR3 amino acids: CASSLLGSDLAEAFF. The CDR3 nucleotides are TGTGCCAGTAGTCTCCTGGGGTCGGACTTGGCTGAAGCTTTCTTT.

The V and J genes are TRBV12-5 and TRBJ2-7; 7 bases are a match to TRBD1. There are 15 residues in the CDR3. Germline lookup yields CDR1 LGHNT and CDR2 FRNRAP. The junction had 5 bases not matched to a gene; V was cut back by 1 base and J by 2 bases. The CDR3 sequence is CASGLEPGTAYEQYF. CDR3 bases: TGTGCTAGTGGTTTGGAACCCGGGACAGCCTACGAGCAGTACTTC.

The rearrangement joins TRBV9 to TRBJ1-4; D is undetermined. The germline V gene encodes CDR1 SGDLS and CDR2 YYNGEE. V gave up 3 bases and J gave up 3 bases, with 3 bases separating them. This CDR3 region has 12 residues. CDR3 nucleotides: TGTGCCAGCAGCGCGCCTAATGAAAAACTGTTTTTT. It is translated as CASSAPNEKLFF.

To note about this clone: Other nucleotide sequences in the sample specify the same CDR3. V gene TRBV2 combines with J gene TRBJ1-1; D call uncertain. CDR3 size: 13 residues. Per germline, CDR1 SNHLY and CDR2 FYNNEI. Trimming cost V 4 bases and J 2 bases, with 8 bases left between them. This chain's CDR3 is CASSVGLNTEAFF. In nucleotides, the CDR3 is TGTGCCAGCAGTGTAGGGCTTAACACTGAAGCTTTCTTT.

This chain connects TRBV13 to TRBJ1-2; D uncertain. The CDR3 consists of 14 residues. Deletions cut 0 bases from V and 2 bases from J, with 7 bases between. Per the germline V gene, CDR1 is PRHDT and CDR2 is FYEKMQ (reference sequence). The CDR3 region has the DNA TGTGCCAGCAGCTTAGGATCGGTCAACTATGGCTACACCTTC. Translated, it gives CASSLGSVNYGYTF.

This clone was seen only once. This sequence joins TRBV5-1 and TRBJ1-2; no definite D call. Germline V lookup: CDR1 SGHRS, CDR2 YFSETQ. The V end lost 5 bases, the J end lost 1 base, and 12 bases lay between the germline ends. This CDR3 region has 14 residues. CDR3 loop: CASSSARSNYGYTF. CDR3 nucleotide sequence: TGCGCCAGCAGTTCCGCGAGGAGTAACTATGGCTACACCTTC.

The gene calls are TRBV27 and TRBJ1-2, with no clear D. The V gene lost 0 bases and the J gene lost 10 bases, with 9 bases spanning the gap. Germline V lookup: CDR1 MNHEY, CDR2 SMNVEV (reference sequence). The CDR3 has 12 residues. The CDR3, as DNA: TGTGCCAGCAGTTTATCGAAACTTTTCTACACCTTC. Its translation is CASSLSKLFYTF.

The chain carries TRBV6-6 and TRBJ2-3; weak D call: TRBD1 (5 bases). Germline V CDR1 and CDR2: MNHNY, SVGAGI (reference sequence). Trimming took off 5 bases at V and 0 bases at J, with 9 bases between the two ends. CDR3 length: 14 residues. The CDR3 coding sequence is TGTGCCAGCAGTCTCGACAGCAGCACAGATACGCAGTATTTT. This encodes CASSLDSSTDTQYF.

CDR3 nucleotides: TGTGCCAGCACCTGGAGTATCTCTGGAAACACCATATATTTT. This translates into CASTWSISGNTIYF. The chain has TRBV6-1 and TRBJ1-3; D unclear. CDR1 MNHNS and CDR2 SASEGT come from the germline V gene. The CDR3 is made up of 14 amino acids. With 7 bases removed from V and 0 bases from J, the gap between germline ends came to 10 bases.

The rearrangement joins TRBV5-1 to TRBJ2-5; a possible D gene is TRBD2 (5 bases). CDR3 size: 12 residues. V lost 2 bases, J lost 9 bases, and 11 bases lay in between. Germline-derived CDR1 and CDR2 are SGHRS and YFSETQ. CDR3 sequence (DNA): TGCGCCAGCAGCTTTCCCGACGGGGCCCAGTACTTC. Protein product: CASSFPDGAQYF.

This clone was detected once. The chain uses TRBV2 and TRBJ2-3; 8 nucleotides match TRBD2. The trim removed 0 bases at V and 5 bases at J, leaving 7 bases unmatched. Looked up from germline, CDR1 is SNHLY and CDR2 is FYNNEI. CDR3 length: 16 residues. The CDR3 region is CASSEALSGVGDTQYF. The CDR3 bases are TGTGCCAGCAGTGAAGCGCTTAGCGGGGTGGGAGATACGCAGTATTTT.

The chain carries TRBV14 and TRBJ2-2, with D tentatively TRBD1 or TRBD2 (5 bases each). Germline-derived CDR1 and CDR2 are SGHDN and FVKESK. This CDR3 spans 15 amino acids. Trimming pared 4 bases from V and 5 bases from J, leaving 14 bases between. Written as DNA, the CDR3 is TGTGCCAGCAGCCCCCGTAATTGGGGGACCGGGGAGCTGTTTTTT. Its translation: CASSPRNWGTGELFF.

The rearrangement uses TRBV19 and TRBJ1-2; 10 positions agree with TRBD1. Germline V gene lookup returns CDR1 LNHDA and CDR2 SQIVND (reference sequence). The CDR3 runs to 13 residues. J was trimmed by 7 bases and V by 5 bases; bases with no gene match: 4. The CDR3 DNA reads TGTGCCAGTAGTTTGGGACAGGGGTTTGGCTACACCTTC. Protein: CASSLGQGFGYTF.

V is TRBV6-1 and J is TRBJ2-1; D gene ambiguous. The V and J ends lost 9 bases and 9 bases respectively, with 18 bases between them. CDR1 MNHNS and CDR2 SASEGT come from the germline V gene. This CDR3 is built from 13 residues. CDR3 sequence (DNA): TGTGCCAGTTTACTGATCTCTGCTGGTGAGCAGTTCTTC. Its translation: CASLLISAGEQFF.

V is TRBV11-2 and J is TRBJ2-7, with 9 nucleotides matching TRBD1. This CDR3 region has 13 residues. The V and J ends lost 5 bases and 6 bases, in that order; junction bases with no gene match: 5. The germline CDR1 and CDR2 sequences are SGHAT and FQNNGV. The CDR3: CASSPDRGGEQYF. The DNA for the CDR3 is TGTGCCAGCAGCCCGGACAGGGGCGGCGAGCAGTACTTC. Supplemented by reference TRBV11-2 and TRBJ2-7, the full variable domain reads EAGVAQSPRYKIIEKRQSVAFWCNPISGHATLYWYQQILGQGPKLLIQFQNNGVVDDSQLPKDRFSAERLKGVDSTLKIQPAKLEDSAVYLCASSPDRGGEQYFGPGTRLTVT.

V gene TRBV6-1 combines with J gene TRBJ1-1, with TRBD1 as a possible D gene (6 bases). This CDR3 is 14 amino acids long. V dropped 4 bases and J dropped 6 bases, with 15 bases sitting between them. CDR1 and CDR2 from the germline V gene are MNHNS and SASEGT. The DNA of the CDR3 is TGTGCCAGCAGTGCTCGACAGGCCGGCGCTGAAGCTTTCTTT. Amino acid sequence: CASSARQAGAEAFF.

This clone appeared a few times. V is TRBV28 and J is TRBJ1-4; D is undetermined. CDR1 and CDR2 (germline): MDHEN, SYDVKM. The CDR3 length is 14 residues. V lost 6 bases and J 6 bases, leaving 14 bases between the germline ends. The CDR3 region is CASSLEEWDEKLFF. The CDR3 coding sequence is TGTGCCAGCAGCCTGGAAGAGTGGGATGAAAAACTGTTTTTT.

CDR3 DNA sequence: TGCAGCGTCGATGCGGGTAGCACAGATACGCAGTATTTT. The encoded protein is CSVDAGSTDTQYF. The chain recombines TRBV29-1 with TRBJ2-3; a possible D gene is TRBD2 (5 bases). Germline assignment: CDR1 SQVTM and CDR2 ANQGSEA. This CDR3 is 13 amino acids long. V dropped 6 bases and J dropped 0 bases, with 10 bases sitting between them.

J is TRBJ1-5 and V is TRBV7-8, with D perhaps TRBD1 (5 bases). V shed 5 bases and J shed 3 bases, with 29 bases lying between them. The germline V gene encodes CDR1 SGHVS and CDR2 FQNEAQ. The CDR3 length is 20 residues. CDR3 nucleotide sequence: TGTGCCAGCAGCCAACCTCAACGGGCAGGGTTTCGGCGATACAATCAGCCCCAGCATTTT. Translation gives CASSQPQRAGFRRYNQPQHF.

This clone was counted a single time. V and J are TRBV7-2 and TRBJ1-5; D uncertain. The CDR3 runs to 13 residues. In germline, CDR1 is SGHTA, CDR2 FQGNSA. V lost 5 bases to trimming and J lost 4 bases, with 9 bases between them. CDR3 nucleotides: TGTGCCAGCAGCCCCCCGGGAAATCAGCCCCAGCATTTT. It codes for CASSPPGNQPQHF.

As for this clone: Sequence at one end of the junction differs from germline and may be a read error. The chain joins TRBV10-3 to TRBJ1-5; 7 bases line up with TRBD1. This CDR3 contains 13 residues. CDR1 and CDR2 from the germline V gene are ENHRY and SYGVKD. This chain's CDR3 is CVITGAQNQPQHF. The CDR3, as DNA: TGTGTCATCACAGGGGCGCAGAATCAGCCCCAGCATTTT.

This CDR3 reads CASSSNRGIGYTF. CDR3 nucleotides: TGTGCCAGCAGTAGTAACAGGGGGATTGGCTACACCTTC. The V gene is TRBV6-6, the J gene TRBJ1-2; 8 bases are a match to TRBD1. Losses at the gene ends were 5 bases for V and 7 bases for J; bases not matched to a gene: 6. Germline CDR1 and CDR2: MNHNY and SVGAGI (reference sequence). This CDR3 is built from 13 residues.

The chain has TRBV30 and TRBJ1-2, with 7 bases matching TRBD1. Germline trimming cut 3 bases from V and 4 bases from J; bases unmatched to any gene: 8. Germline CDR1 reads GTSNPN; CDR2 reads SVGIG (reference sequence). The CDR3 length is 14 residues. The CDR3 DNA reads TGTGCCTGGAGGGTGACAGGGAGGCCCTATGGCTACACCTTC. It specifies CAWRVTGRPYGYTF. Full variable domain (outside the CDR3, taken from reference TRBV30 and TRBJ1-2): SQTIHQWPATLVQPVGSPLSLECTVEGTSNPNLYWYRQAAGRGLQLLFYSVGIGQISSEVPQNLSASRPQDRQFILSSKKLLLSDSGFYLCAWRVTGRPYGYTFGSGTRLTVV.

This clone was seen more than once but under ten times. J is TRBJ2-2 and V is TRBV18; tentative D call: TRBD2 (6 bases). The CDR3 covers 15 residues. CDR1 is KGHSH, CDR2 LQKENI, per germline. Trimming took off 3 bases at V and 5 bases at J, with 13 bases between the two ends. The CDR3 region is CASSPIPAGTGELFF. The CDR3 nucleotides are TGTGCCAGCTCACCCATCCCGGCGGGGACCGGGGAGCTGTTTTTT.

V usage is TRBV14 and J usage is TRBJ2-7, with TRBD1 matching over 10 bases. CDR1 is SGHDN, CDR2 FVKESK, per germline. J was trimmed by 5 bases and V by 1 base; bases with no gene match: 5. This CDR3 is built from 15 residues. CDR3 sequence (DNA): TGTGCCAGCAGCCAAGTAGGACAGGGGGGCCACGAGCAGTACTTC. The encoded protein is CASSQVGQGGHEQYF.

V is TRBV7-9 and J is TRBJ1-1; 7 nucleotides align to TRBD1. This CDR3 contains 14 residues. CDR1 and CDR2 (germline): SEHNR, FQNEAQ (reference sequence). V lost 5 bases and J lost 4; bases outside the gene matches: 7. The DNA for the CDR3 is TGTGCCAGCAGCCCCCAAACAGGGGCCACTGAAGCTTTCTTT. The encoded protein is CASSPQTGATEAFF.

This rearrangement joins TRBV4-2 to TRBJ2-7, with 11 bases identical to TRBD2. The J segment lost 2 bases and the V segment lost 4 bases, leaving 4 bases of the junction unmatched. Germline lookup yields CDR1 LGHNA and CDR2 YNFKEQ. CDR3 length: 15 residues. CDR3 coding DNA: TGTGCCAGCAGCCCCACGACTAGCGGGGCCTACGAGCAGTACTTC. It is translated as CASSPTTSGAYEQYF.